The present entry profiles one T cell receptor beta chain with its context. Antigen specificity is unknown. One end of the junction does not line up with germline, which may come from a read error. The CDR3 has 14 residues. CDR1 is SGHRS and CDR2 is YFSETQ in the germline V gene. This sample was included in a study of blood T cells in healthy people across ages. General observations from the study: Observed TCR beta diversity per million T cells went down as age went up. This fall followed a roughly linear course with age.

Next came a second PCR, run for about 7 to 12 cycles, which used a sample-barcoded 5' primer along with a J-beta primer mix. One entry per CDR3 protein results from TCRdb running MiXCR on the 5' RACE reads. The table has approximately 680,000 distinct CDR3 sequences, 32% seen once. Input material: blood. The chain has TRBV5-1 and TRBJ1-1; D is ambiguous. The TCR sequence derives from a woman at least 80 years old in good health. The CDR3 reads CASSLGNQNTEVFF. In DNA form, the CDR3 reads TGCGCCAGCAGCTTGGGCAACCAGAACACTGAAGTTTTCTTT.